This T cell receptor (beta chain) comes out of a study of T cell repertoires in cytomegalovirus infection. Study-level background: Selection of CMV epitopes for the study included recently identified HLA-C-restricted and well-studied HLA-B-restricted ones. Evidence of both CMV infection and a matching HLA type came from public TCR beta signatures.

Points on this clonotype: No antigen is known for it.

Each CDR3 protein gets one entry after TCRdb re-called the reads with MiXCR. The table has roughly 700,000 distinct CDR3 sequences, around a third seen once; the top ten hold 18%. Study outcomes and limitations: Dominating the ex vivo response were HLA-C-restricted CMV-specific TCR beta clonotypes. The cumulative frequency of public TCR beta families distinguished individuals who carried CMV together with the relevant HLA.

This CDR3 region has 14 residues. The V and J ends lost 5 bases and 6 bases respectively, with 16 bases between them. The source material was cultured PBMCs, sampled from culture after CMV antigen stimulation. This TCR came from a human donor in good health (CMV status not recorded). Some clones in this sample may be carry-over from other donors' samples. The chain has TRBV12-3 or TRBV12-4 and TRBJ1-1; no clear D. The CDR3 loop is CASSLDGESPEAFF. The CDR3 DNA sequence: TGTGCCAGCAGTCTCGACGGAGAGTCACCTGAAGCTTTCTTT.